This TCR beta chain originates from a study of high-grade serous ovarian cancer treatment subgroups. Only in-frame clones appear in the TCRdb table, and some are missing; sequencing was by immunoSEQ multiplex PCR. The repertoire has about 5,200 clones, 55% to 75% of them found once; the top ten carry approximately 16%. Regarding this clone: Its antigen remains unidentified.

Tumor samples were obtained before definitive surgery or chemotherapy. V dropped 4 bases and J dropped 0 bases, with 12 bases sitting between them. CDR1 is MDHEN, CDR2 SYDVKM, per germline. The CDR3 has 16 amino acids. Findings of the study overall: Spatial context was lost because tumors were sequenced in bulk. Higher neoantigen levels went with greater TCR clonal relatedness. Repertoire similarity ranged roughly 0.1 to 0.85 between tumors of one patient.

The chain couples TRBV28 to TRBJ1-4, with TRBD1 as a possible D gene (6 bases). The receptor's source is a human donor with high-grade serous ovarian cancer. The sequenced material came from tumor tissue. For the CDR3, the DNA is TGTGCCAGCAGTTCTCTTTGGACAGCAACTAATGAAAAACTGTTTTTT. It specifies CASSSLWTATNEKLFF. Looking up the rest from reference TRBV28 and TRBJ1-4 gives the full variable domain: DVKVTQSSRYLVKRTGEKVFLECVQDMDHENMFWYRQDPGLGLRLIYFSYDVKMKEKGDIPEGYSVSREKKERFSLILESASTNQTSMYLCASSSLWTATNEKLFFGSGTQLSVL.